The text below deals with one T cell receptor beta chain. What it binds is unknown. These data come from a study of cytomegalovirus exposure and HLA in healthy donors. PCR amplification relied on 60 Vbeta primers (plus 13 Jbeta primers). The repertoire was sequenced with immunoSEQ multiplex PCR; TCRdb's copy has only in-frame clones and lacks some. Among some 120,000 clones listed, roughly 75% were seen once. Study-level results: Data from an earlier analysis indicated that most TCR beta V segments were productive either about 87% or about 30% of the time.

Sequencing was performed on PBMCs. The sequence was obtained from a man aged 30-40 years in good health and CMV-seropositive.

The CDR3 nucleotides read TGTGCCAGTAGTATCGGCGGGGGGACCGGGGAGCTGTTTTTT. Protein product: CASSIGGGTGELFF. The chain links TRBV19 to TRBJ2-2, with 8 bases that match TRBD2. J was trimmed by 5 bases and V by 3 bases; bases with no gene match: 2. The length of the CDR3 is 14 residues. The germline V gene has CDR1 LNHDA and CDR2 SQIVND (reference sequence).